The source of this T cell receptor (beta chain) is a study of persistence of HIV-infected CD4 T cells. Across the whole study: Multiple blood draws of up to 180 mL, except two donors with single leukapheresis. Study outcomes and limitations: Antigen-responding cells were enriched for degenerate expanded CDR3beta sequences. TCRbeta richness was lower in CMV- and Gag-responding cells than in anti-CD3/anti-CD28-responding cells.

Comments on this clone: Its specificity is not known.

The immunoSEQ assay was version 4, run in survey mode. Produced via immunoSEQ multiplex PCR; TCRdb's table is partial and in-frame only. The sample includes tens of thousands of clones, 70% to 75% of them seen just once. The germline V gene encodes CDR1 KGHSH and CDR2 LQKENI. This CDR3 has 16 residues. Trimming removed 3 bases at V and 2 bases at J, with 14 bases between. An overlapping HIV-1 Gag peptide pool stimulated these cells at about 0.91 ug/peptide/mL. CD40L-negative CD69-negative CD45RO-high memory CD4+ T cells were sorted as populations depleted of antigen-responding cells. The genes are TRBV18 and TRBJ1-3; TRBD1 might be the D (5 bases). Source: CD4+ T cells sorted from PBMCs after approximately 19-hour stimulation, taken from a patient who received antiretroviral therapy. This clonotype was sampled from an adult man with HIV who was CMV-seropositive. This CDR3 reads CASSPPGSRTGNTIYF. The CDR3 region has the DNA TGTGCCAGCTCACCGCCAGGGTCCCGAACTGGAAACACCATATATTTT.